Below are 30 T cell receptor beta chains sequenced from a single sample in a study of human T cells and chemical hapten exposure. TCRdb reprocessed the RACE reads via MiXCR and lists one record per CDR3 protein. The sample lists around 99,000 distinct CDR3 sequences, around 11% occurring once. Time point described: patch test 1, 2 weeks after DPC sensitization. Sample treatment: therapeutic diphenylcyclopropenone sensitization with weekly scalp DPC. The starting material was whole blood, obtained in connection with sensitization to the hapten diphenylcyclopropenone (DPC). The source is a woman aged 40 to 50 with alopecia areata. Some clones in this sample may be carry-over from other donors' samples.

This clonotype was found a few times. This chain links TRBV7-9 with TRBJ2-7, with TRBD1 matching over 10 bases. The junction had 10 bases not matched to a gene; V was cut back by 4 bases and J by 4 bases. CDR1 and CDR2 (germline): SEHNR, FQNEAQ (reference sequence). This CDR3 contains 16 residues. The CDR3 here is CASSSRVPGQGYEQYF. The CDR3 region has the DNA TGTGCCAGCAGCTCCCGTGTCCCGGGACAGGGGTACGAGCAGTACTTC. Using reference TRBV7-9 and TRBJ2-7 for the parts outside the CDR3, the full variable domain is DTGVSQNPRHKITKRGQNVTFRCDPISEHNRLYWYRQTLGQGPEFLTYFQNEAQLEKSRLLSDRFSAERPKGSFSTLEIQRTEQGDSAMYLCASSSRVPGQGYEQYFGPGTRLTVT.

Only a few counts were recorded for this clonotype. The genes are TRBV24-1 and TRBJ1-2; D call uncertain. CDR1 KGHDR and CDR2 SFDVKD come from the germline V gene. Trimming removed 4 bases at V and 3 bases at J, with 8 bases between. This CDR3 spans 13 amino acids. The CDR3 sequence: CATSDAGDYGYTF. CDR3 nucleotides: TGTGCCACCAGTGACGCCGGAGACTATGGCTACACCTTC.

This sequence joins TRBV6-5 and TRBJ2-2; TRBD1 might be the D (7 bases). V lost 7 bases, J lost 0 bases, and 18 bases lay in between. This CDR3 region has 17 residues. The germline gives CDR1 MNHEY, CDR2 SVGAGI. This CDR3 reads CASIPPGGTANTGELFF. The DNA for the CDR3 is TGTGCCAGCATCCCACCGGGCGGGACAGCGAACACCGGGGAGCTGTTTTTT.

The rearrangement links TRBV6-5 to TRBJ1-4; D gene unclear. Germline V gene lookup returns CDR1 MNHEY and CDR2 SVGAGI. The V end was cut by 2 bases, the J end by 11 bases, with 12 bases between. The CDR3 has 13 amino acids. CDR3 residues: CASSYRQARKLFF. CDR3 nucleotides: TGTGCCAGCAGTTACCGGCAGGCTCGCAAACTGTTTTTT.

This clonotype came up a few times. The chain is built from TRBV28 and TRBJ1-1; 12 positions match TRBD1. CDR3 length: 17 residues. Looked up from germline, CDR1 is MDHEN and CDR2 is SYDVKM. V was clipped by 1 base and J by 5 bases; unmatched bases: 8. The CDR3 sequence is CASSLYWGQGARTEAFF. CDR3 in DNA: TGTGCCAGCAGTTTATATTGGGGACAGGGGGCGCGAACTGAAGCTTTCTTT.

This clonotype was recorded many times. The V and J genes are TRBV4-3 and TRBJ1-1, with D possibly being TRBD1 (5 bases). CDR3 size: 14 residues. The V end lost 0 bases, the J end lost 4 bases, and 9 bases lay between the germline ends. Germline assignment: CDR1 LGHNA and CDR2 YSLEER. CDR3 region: CASSQDGGGTEAFF. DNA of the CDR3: TGCGCCAGCAGCCAAGATGGGGGAGGCACTGAAGCTTTCTTT.

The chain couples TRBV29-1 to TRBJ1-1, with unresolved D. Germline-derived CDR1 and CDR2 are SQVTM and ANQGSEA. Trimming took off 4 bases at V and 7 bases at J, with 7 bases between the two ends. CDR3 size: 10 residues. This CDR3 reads CSVVGFEAFF. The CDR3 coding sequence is TGCAGCGTTGTTGGTTTTGAAGCTTTCTTT.

CDR3: CASSFVHEAFF. CDR3 in DNA: TGTGCCAGCAGTTTCGTCCATGAAGCTTTCTTT. The V and J genes are TRBV6-2 or TRBV6-3 and TRBJ1-1; unclear D gene. Germline lookup yields CDR1 MNHEY and CDR2 SVGEGT. The CDR3 spans 11 residues. V dropped 4 bases and J dropped 7 bases, with 7 bases sitting between them.

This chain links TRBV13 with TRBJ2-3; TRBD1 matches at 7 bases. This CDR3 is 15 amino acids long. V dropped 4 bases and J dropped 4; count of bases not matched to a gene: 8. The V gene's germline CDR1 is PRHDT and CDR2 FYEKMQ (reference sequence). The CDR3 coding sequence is TGTGCCAGCAGCTCCCGACAGGGACCGGCAGATACGCAGTATTTT. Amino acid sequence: CASSSRQGPADTQYF.

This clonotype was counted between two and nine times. CDR3 amino acids: CSVVRAPGQPQHF. CDR3 in DNA: TGCAGCGTTGTTCGAGCCCCTGGGCAGCCCCAGCATTTT. The chain carries TRBV29-1 and TRBJ1-5; no firm D call. Between the trimmed V and J ends, which lost 4 bases and 7 bases, there was a span of 14 bases. Germline-derived CDR1 and CDR2 are SQVTM and ANQGSEA. This CDR3 spans 13 amino acids.

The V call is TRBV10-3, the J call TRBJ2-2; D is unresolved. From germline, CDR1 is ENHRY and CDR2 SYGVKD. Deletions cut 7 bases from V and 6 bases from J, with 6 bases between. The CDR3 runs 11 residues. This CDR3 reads CAINEAGELFF. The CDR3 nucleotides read TGTGCCATCAACGAGGCCGGGGAGCTGTTTTTT.

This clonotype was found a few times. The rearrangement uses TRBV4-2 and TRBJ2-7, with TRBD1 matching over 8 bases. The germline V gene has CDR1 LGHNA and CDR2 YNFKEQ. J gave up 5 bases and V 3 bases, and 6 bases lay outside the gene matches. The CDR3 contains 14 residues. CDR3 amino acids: CASSQVDRAHEQYF. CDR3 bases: TGTGCCAGCAGCCAGGTGGACAGGGCCCACGAGCAGTACTTC.

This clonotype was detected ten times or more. Here the CDR3 DNA reads TGTGCCAGCAGCCAGGGATTCTCCTACGAGCAGTACTTC. This codes for CASSQGFSYEQYF. The chain links TRBV4-2 to TRBJ2-7; D unresolved. Trimming left V 3 bases short and J 0 bases short, with 6 bases between. The germline V gene has CDR1 LGHNA and CDR2 YNFKEQ. The CDR3 consists of 13 residues.

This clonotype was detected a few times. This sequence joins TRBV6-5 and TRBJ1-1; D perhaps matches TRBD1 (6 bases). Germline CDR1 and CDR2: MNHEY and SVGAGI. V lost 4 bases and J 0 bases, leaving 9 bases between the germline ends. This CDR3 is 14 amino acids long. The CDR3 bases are TGTGCCAGCAGTTGGGACACTTTGAACACTGAAGCTTTCTTT. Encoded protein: CASSWDTLNTEAFF.

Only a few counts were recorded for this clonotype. The CDR3 region is CASSKGPIAGTDTQYF. The CDR3 region has the DNA TGTGCCAGCAGTAAAGGGCCCATCGCCGGGACAGATACGCAGTATTTT. The rearrangement joins TRBV25-1 to TRBJ2-3; unclear D gene. CDR3 size: 16 residues. V was trimmed by 5 bases and J by 3 bases, leaving 18 bases between them. Germline CDR1 is MGHDK and CDR2 is SYGVNS.

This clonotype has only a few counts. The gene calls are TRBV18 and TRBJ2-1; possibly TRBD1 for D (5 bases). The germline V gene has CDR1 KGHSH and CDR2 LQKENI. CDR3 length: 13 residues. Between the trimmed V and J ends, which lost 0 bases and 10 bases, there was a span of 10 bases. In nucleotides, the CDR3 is TGTGCCAGCTCACCACCAGGGGCAGACGAGCAGTTCTTC. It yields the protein CASSPPGADEQFF.

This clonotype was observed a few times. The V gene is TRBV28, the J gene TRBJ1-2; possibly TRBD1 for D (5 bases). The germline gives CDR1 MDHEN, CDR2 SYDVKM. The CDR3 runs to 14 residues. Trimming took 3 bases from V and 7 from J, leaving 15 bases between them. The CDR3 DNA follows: TGTGCCAGCAGTTTTGGCGGGGCCAGAAGTGGCTACACCTTC. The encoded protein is CASSFGGARSGYTF.

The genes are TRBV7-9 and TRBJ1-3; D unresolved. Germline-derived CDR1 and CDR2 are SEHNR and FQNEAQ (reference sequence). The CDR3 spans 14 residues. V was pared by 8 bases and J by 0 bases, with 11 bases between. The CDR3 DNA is TGTGCCAGCGATCAGGCTTACTCTGGAAACACCATATATTTT. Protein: CASDQAYSGNTIYF.

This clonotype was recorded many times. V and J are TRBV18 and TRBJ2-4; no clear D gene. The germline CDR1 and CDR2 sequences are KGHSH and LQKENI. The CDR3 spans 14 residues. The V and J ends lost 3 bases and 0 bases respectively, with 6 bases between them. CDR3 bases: TGTGCCAGCTCACCCCCGACAGCCAAAAACATTCAGTACTTC. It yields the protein CASSPPTAKNIQYF.

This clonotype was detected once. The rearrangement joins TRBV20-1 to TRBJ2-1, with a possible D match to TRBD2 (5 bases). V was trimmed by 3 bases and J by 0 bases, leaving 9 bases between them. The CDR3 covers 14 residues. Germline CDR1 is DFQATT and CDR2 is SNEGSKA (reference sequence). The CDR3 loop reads CSARSGSSYNEQFF. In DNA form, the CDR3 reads TGCAGTGCTAGGTCGGGGAGCTCCTACAATGAGCAGTTCTTC.

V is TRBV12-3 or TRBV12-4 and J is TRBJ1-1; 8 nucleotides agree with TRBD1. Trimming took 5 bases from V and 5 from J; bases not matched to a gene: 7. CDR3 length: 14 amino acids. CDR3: CASSPRQGQTEAFF. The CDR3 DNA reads TGTGCCAGCAGTCCGCGACAGGGGCAGACTGAAGCTTTCTTT.

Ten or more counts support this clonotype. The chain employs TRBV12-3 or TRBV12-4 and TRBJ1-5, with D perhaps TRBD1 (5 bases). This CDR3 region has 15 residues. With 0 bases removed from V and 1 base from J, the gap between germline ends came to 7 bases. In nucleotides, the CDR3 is TGTGCCAGCAGTTTAGCCCACAGGAGCAATCAGCCCCAGCATTTT. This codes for CASSLAHRSNQPQHF.

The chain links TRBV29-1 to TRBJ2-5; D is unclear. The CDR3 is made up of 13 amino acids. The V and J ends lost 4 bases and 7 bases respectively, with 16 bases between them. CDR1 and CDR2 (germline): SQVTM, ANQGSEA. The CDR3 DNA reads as TGCAGCGTTGTTTTCGTCTTCCTCCCGACCCAGTACTTC. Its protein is CSVVFVFLPTQYF.

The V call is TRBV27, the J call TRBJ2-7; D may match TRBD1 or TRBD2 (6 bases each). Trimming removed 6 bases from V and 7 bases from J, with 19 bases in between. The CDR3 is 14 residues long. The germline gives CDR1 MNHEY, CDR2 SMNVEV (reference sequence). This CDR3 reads CASRQGGSYGEQYF. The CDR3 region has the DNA TGTGCCAGCAGACAAGGGGGGAGCTATGGGGAGCAGTACTTC.

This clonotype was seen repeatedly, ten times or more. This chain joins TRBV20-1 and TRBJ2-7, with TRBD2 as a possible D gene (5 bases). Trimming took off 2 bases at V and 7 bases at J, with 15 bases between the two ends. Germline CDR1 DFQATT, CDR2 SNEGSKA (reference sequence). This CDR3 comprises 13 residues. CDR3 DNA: TGCAGTGCTAGAAGGCGGCTCGAGGGTGAGCAGTACTTC. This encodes CSARRRLEGEQYF.

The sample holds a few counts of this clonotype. The DNA of the CDR3 is TGTGCCAGCAGCTGGGGTCGGACAGGGGGCGAGGCTTTCTTT. This sequence encodes CASSWGRTGGEAFF. The chain links TRBV5-5 to TRBJ1-1; 11 bases are shared with TRBD1. After removal of 3 bases from V and 11 bases from J, the junction contained 9 bases not matched to a gene. The CDR3 has 14 residues. Germline CDR1 reads SGHKS; CDR2 reads YYEKEE (reference sequence).

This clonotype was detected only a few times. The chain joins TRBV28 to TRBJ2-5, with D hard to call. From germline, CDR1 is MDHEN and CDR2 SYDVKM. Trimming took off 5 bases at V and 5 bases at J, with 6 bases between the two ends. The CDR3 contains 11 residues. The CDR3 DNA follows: TGTGCCAGCAGTACGAGGGAGACCCAGTACTTC. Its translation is CASSTRETQYF.

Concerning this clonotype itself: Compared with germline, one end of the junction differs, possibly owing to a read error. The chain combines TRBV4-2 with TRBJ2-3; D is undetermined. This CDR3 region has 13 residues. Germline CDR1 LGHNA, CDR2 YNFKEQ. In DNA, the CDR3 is TGTGCCAACAGCCAAGGCTACACAGATACGCAGTATTTT. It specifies CANSQGYTDTQYF.

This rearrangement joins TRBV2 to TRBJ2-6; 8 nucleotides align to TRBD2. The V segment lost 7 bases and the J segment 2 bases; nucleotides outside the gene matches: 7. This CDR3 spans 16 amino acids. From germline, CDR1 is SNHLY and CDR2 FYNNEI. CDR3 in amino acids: CASTRGAGPGANVLTF. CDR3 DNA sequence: TGTGCCAGCACGCGGGGGGCGGGACCTGGGGCCAACGTCCTGACTTTC.

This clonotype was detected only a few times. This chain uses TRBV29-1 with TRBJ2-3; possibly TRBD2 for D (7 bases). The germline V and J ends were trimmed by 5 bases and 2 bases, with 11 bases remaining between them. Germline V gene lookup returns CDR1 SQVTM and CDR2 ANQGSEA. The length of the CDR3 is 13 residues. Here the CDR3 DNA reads TGCAGCGTTATCGGGGGGCTCACAGATACGCAGTATTTT. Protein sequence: CSVIGGLTDTQYF.